A single sample gave rise to the 7 T cell receptor beta chains below, sequenced in a study of response to subunit inactivated influenza vaccine (dated by TCRdb to 2016 to 2019). Libraries were made using RT-PCR. This sample was sequenced with an Illumina HiSeq 2500. The public reads were reprocessed in TCRdb via fastp at Q25 and MiXCR, keeping in-frame beta chains. Entries that share a CDR3 protein sequence are merged under the most common genes and DNA. The sample table holds approximately 530,000 distinct CDR3 sequences, of which approximately 7.7% were seen once. The ten most abundant clones make up 10% to 15% of the sample. Sample: PBMCs from blood, taken around 25 months after vaccination. The receptor source for this set is a man in his fifties or sixties who received an inactivated influenza vaccine. Donor details come from another sample of the same person, matched by shared clones.

This chain joins TRBV7-3 and TRBJ2-1; TRBD2 might be the D (5 bases). From germline, CDR1 is SGHTA and CDR2 FQGTGA. The V gene lost 5 bases and the J gene lost 6 bases, with 29 bases spanning the gap. The CDR3 sequence is 19 residues long. CDR3 in DNA: TGTGCCAGCAGCCTTCGTCGACCAAGGGCTAGCCGGGGATTCAATGAGCAGTTCTTC. Protein product: CASSLRRPRASRGFNEQFF. Using reference TRBV7-3 and TRBJ2-1 for the parts outside the CDR3, the full variable domain is GAGVSQTPSNKVTEKGKYVELRCDPISGHTALYWYRQSLGQGPEFLIYFQGTGAADDSGLPNDRFFAVRPEGSVSTLKIQRTERGDSAVYLCASSLRRPRASRGFNEQFFGPGTRLTVL.

This clonotype was picked up many times. The rearrangement links TRBV28 to TRBJ2-3; 13 positions agree with TRBD2. V was pared by 4 bases and J by 4 bases, with 5 bases of the junction left unmatched. The germline gives CDR1 MDHEN, CDR2 SYDVKM. This CDR3 is built from 16 residues. This chain's CDR3 is CASSSRTSGRSDTQYF. CDR3 nucleotides: TGTGCCAGCAGTTCACGGACTAGCGGGAGATCAGATACGCAGTATTTT.

This chain joins TRBV9 and TRBJ2-3, with 10 bases identical to TRBD2. Germline V gene sequence: CDR1 SGDLS, CDR2 YYNGEE. The CDR3 extends over 19 amino acids. J gave up 3 bases and V 3 bases, and 16 bases lay outside the gene matches. This CDR3 reads CASSAEGWASGRSTDTQYF. The CDR3 DNA sequence: TGTGCCAGCAGCGCCGAAGGGTGGGCTAGCGGGAGATCGACAGATACGCAGTATTTT.

The CDR3 sequence is CASSESRAPTDTQYF. The CDR3 nucleotides are TGTGCCAGCAGTGAATCGAGGGCCCCCACAGATACGCAGTATTTT. The chain uses TRBV25-1 and TRBJ2-3; weak D call: TRBD2 (5 bases). Looked up from germline, CDR1 is MGHDK and CDR2 is SYGVNS. The CDR3 totals 15 residues. V lost 1 base and J lost 2, with 10 bases in between.

In this sample, this clonotype turned up a few times. V gene TRBV5-6 combines with J gene TRBJ2-3, with D perhaps assigned TRBD1 or TRBD2 (5 bases each). Between the trimmed V and J ends, which lost 3 bases and 2 bases, there was a span of 16 bases. CDR3 length: 16 residues. The germline V gene encodes CDR1 SGHDT and CDR2 YYEEEE. CDR3: CASSSEVGESTDTQYF. CDR3 sequence (DNA): TGTGCCAGCAGCTCCGAGGTAGGGGAGTCCACAGATACGCAGTATTTT.

CDR3 region: CASSVPGLSRYTEAFF. CDR3 DNA sequence: TGTGCCAGCAGCGTCCCGGGACTTTCTCGGTACACTGAAGCTTTCTTT. This chain uses TRBV28 with TRBJ1-1; tentatively, D is TRBD1 (5 bases). Germline-derived CDR1 and CDR2 are MDHEN and SYDVKM. V lost 6 bases to trimming and J lost 3 bases, with 20 bases between them. The CDR3 covers 16 residues.

In the case of this clonotype: Germline is not matched at one junction end, which may reflect a read error. The V call is TRBV20-1, the J call TRBJ2-2, with D possibly TRBD2 on 7 matching bases. CDR1 DFQATT and CDR2 SNEGSKA come from the germline V gene (reference sequence). There are 14 residues in the CDR3. The CDR3 nucleotides are TGCAGTGCTAGTGCGGGGGCGAACATCGGGGAGCTGTTTTTT. Its translation is CSASAGANIGELFF.